This T cell receptor beta chain was sequenced for a study of blood T cells in healthy people across ages. On the study more broadly: Capturing about one barcoded beta molecule per two T cells was achieved by template switching.

The study's findings and limits: Older age went with lower TCR beta diversity per million T cells, in a roughly linear way.

CDR1 and CDR2 (germline): WSHSY, SAAADI. This CDR3 has 13 amino acids. Trimming removed 0 bases at V and 7 bases at J, with 10 bases between. It was with a sample-barcoded 5' primer and a J-beta primer mix that a second PCR of roughly 6 to 12 cycles was run. The template-switch adaptor was a 5' adaptor with 12 random nucleotides. It tagged each cDNA molecule. TCRdb reprocessed the 5' RACE reads via MiXCR and lists one record per CDR3 protein. The sample has over a million distinct CDR3 sequences; approximately 59% are singletons. This clonotype came up once. Its antigen is not identified. The source is a man younger than 30 in good health. The chain carries TRBV10-2 and TRBJ2-7; D is possibly TRBD2 (7 bases). The specimen was blood. CDR3 region: CASSESGGHEQYF. CDR3 in DNA: TGCGCCAGCAGTGAGTCGGGGGGGCATGAGCAGTACTTC.